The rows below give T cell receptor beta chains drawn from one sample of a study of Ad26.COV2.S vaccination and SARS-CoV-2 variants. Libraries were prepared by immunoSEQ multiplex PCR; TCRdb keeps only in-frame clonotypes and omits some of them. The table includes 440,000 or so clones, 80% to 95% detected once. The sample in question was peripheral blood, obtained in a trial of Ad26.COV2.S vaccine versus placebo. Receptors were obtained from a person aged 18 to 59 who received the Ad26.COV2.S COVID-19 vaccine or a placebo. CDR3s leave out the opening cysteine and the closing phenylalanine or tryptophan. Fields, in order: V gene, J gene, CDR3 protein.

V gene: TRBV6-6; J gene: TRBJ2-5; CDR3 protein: ASRRHSGTQETQY
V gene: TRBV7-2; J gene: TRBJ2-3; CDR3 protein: ASSLVAGGSTDTQY
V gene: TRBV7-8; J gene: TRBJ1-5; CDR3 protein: ASSTGPYQPQH
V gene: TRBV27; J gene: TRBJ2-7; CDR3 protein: ASSPGPGLVNHEQY
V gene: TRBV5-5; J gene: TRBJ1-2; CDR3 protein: ASSFQGMGGYT
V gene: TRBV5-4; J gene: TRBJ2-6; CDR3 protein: ASSVTMSGANVLT
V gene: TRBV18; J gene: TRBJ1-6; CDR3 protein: ASSPRGQGDSPLH
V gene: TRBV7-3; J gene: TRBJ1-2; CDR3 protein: ASSLGPGGDL
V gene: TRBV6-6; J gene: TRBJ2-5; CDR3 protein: ASSSPGGGETQY
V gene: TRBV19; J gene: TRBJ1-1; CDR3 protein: ASWGGHEAF
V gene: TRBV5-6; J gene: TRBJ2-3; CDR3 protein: ASSLVGSGISDTQY
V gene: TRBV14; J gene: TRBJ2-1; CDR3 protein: ASSRRVVAGAYNEQF
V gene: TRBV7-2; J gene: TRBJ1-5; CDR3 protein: ASSLEWTGIQPQH
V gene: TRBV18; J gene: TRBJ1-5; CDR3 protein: ASSPQDEQPQH
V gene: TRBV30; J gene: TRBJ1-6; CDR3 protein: ASGTLGSPLH
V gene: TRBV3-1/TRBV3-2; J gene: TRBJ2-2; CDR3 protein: ASSQINGTRVPGELF
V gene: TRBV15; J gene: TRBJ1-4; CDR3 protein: ATSRGQGRNEKLF
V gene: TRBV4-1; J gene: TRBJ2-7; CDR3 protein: ASRRDTLGYEQY
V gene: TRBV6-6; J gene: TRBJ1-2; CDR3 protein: ASSTGQGEVGGYT
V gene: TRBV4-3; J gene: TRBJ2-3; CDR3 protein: ASSQLQGDTQY
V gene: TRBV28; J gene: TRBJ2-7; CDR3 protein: ASREAYEQY
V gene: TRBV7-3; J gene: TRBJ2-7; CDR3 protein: ASSFEASYEQY
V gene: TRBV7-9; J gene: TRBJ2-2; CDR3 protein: ASSFMDRVSGELF
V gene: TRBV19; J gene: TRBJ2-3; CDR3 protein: ASSTGLAGVGDTQY
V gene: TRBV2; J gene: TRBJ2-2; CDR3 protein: ASGAGVTGELF
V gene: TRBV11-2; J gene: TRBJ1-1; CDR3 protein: ASSLEGLPGGEAF
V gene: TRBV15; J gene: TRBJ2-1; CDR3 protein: ATSREGTRGRNEQF
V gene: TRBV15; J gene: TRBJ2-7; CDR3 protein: ATSRDRTYEQY
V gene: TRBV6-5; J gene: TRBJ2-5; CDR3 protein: ASRNGASPQGTQY
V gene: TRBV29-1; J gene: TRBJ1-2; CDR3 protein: SAGQGNYGYT
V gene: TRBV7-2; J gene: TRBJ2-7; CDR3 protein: ASSSRDRGLEQY
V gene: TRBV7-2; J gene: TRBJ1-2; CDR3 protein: ASSPRGGSSYGYT
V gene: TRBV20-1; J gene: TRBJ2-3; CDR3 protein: SATGTNTQY
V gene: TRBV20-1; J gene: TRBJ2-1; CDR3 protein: SARWVQEQF
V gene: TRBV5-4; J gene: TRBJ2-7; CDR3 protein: ASSLRTSGTYEQY
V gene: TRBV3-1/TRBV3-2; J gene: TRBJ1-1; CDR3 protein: ASSQLRRMNTEAF
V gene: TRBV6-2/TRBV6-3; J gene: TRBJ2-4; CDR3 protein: ASSYLRGPKNIQY
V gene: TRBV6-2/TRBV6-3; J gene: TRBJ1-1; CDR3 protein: ASSSPGGFEAF
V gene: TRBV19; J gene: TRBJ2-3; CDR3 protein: ASSISTDTQY
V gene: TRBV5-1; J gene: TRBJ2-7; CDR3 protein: ASSLENGGEQY
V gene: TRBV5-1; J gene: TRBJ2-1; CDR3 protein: ASSLGGGYNEQF
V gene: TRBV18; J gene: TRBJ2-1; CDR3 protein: ASSPLTSGTYNEQF
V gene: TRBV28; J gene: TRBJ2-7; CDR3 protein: ASRPFHTQGSYEQY
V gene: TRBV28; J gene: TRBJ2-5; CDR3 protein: ASSWDRRSQETQY
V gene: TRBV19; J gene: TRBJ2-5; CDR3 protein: ASSIDGSLRGPETQY
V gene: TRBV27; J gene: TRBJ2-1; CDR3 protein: ASSASQGLGEQF
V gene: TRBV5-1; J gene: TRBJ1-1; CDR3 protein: ASSPGRMNTEAF
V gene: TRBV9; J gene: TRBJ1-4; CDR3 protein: ASARGENEKLF
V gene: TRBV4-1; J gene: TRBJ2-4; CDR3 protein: ASSQGTSGTSLAKNIQY
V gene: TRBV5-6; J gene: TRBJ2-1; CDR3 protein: ASTSLAGGWEQF